This T cell receptor (beta chain) derives from a study of cytomegalovirus exposure and HLA in healthy donors. Germline-derived CDR1 and CDR2 are SNHLY and FYNNEI. The junction had 5 bases not matched to a gene; V was cut back by 4 bases and J by 2 bases. CDR3 size: 15 residues. PCR was performed using 60 Vbeta and 13 Jbeta primers. Measured with immunoSEQ multiplex PCR; TCRdb has only the in-frame clones, and not every one. Of 150,000 to 200,000 clones listed, around 75% are singletons. Sequencing was carried out using PBMCs. The TCR was taken from a man aged 18 to 29 in good health and CMV-seropositive. This chain uses TRBV2 with TRBJ2-7, with TRBD2 matching 10 bases. The CDR3 nucleotides read TGTGCCAGCAGTGTCCAAGCGGGAGGGACCTACGAGCAGTACTTC. This sequence encodes CASSVQAGGTYEQYF.